This T cell receptor (beta chain) was retrieved from a study of tumor-infiltrating lymphocytes in primary liver carcinoma. cDNA specific to TCR beta was made from about 550 ng of total RNA, with a constant-region primer employed for priming. Three nested multiplex PCR rounds of slightly modified ARM-PCR generated TCR beta libraries. Investigators reported that the first two PCR rounds, at around 10 cycles each, used TRBV1-TRBV30 forward primers with a C-beta reverse primer. Each CDR3 protein gets one entry after TCRdb re-called the multiplex PCR reads with MiXCR. Among some 100,000 distinct CDR3 sequences listed, about 67% were seen once. Inclusive of both ends, the CDR3 amounts to 15 amino acids. The germline V gene has CDR1 SGHNT and CDR2 YENEEA. Co-extracted RNA and DNA came from around 18-30 mg of unsorted bulk tissue. Surgical resection treated primary liver carcinoma in the patients. With chronic HBV infection, the patients were also treatment-naive.

Remarks on this clonotype: The CDR3 carries no conserved terminal phenylalanine or tryptophan, so it likely arises from a read error. The limits of the CDR3 on the DNA are not certain, so only TCRdb's listed CDR3 is given.

The V and J genes are TRBV11-3 and TRBJ2-3. Sequencing used liver tumor tissue from sampling region 2. Subset specified: tumor region T2, inferior pole. This clonotype was obtained from a woman aged 55-69 years with primary liver carcinoma and hepatitis B virus infection. The CDR3 loop is CASSLVPGGTDTKYL.